This T cell receptor (beta chain) was documented in a study of tumor and adjacent non-tumor tissue in lung cancer. Study-wide background: Patients were aged about 30 to 85, fewer than twelve men and 4 to 6 women, stage I to III. Notes on the study in general: In normal lung, the top 100 clones were significantly more dominant than in tumor.

The CDR3 is 16 residues long. The germline V and J ends were trimmed by 6 bases and 2 bases, with 20 bases remaining between them. Germline-derived CDR1 and CDR2 are DFQATT and SNEGSKA (reference sequence). This sample's RNA came from whole unsorted tissue. Newly diagnosed lung cancer patients had thoracic surgery in China, August–late 2014, without prior chemotherapy. A modified ARM-PCR protocol with three rounds of nested PCR amplified TCRbeta. TCRdb re-called the multiplex PCR reads with MiXCR, one entry per CDR3 protein. The sample consists of roughly 200,000 distinct CDR3 sequences, less than 80% of them appearing once. As regards this clonotype: What it binds is not known. The CDR3 does not close with the conserved phenylalanine or tryptophan, likely indicating a read error.

This sequence originates from a man aged 55 to 70 with non-small cell lung cancer. Material for sequencing was lung tumor tissue. V and J are TRBV20-1 and TRBJ2-1; D is possibly TRBD2 (5 bases). Written as DNA, the CDR3 is TGCAGTGCGCCCCCCGAGGCACTAGGGACCTACAATGAGCAGTTCTCC. It codes for CSAPPEALGTYNEQFS.